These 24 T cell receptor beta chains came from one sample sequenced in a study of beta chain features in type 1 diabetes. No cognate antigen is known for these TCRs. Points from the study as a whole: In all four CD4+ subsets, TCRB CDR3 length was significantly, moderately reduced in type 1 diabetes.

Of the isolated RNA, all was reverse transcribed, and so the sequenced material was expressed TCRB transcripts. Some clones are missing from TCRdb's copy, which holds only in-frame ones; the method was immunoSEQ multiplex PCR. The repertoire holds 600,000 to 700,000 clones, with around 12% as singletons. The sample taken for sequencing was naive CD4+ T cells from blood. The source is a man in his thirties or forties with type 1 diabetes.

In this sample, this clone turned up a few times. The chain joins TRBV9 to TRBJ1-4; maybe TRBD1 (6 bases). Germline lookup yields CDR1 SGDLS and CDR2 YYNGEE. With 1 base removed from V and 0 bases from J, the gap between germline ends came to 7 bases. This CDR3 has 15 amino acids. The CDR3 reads CASSVQGSTNEKLFF. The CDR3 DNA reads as TGTGCCAGCAGCGTACAGGGGTCAACTAATGAAAAACTGTTTTTT.

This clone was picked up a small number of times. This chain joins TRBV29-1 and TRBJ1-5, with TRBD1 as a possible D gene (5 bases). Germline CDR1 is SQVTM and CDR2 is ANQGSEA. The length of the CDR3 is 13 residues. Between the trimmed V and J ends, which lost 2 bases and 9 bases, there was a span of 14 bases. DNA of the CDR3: TGCAGCGTTGAATGGGGGATTGATGGGCCCCAGCATTTT. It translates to CSVEWGIDGPQHF.

For the CDR3, the DNA is TGTGCCAGCAGCGGTGTCCTAGCGGGGGACTACAATGAGCAGTTCTTC. Residues: CASSGVLAGDYNEQFF. The rearrangement uses TRBV5-6 and TRBJ2-1, with 10 bases matching TRBD2. The CDR3 runs 16 residues. Germline CDR1 reads SGHDT; CDR2 reads YYEEEE. V dropped 4 bases and J dropped 3; count of bases not matched to a gene: 7.

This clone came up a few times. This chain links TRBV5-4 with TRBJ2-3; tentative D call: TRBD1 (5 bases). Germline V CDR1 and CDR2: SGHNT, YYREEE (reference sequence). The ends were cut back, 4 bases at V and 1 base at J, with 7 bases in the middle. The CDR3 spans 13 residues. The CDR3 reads CASSIQGTDTQYF. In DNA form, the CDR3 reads TGTGCCAGCAGCATACAGGGCACAGATACGCAGTATTTT.

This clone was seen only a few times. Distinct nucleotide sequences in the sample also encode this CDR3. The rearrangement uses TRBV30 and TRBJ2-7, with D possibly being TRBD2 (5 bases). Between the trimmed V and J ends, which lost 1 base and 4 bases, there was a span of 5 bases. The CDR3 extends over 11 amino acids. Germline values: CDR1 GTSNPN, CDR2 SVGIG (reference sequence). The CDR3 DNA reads TGTGCCTGGAGTGGAGGGTACGAGCAGTACTTC. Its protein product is CAWSGGYEQYF.

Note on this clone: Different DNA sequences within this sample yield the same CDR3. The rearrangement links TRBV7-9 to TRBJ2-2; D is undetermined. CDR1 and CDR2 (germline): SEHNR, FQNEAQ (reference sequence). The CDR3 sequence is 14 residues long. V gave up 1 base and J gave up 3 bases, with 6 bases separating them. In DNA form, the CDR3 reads TGTGCCAGCAGCTTAGGGCAGGACACCGGGGAGCTGTTTTTT. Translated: CASSLGQDTGELFF. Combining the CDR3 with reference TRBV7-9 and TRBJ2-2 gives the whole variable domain DTGVSQNPRHKITKRGQNVTFRCDPISEHNRLYWYRQTLGQGPEFLTYFQNEAQLEKSRLLSDRFSAERPKGSFSTLEIQRTEQGDSAMYLCASSLGQDTGELFFGEGSRLTVL.

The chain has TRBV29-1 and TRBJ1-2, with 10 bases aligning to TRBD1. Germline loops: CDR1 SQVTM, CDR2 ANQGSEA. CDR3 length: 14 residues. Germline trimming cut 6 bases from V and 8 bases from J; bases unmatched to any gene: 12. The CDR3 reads CSVGQGDPFWGYTF. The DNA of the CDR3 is TGCAGCGTCGGACAGGGGGATCCTTTTTGGGGCTACACCTTC.

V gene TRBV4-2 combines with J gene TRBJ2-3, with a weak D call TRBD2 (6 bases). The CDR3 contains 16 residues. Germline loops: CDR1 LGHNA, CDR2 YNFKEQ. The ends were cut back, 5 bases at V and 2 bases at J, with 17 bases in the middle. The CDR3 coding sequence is TGTGCCAGCAGCGAAGCCGGGGGTCACCACACAGATACGCAGTATTTT. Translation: CASSEAGGHHTDTQYF.

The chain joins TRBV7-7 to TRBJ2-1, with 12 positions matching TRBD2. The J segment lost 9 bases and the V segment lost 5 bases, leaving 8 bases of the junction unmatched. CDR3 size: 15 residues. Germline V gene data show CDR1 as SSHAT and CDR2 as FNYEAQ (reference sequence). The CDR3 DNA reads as TGTGCCAGCAGCCGTTCTAGCGGGGGGGCCAGTGAGCAGTTCTTC. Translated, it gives CASSRSSGGASEQFF. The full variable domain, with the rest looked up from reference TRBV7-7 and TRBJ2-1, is GAGVSQSPRYKVTKRGQDVTLRCDPISSHATLYWYQQALGQGPEFLTYFNYEAQPDKSGLPSDRFSAERPEGSISTLTIQRTEQRDSAMYRCASSRSSGGASEQFFGPGTRLTVL.

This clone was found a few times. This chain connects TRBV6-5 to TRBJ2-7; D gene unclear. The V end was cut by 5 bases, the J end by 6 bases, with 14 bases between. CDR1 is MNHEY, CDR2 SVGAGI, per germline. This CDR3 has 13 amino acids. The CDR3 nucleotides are TGTGCCAGCAGTCGCAGACTGGATTCCGAGCAGTACTTC. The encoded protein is CASSRRLDSEQYF.

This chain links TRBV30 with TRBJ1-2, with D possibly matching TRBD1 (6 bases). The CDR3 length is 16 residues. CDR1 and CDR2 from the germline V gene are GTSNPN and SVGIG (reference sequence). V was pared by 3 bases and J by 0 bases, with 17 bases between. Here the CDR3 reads CAWSRNTGIANYGYTF. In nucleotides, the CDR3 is TGTGCCTGGAGCCGCAACACAGGGATAGCTAACTATGGCTACACCTTC.

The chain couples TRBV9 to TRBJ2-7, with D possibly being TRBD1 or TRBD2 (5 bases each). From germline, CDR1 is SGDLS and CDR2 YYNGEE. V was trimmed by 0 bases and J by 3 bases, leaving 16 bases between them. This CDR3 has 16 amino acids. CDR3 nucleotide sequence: TGTGCCAGCAGCGTAGGGACGGGACCAGCGATCTACGAGCAGTACTTC. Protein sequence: CASSVGTGPAIYEQYF.

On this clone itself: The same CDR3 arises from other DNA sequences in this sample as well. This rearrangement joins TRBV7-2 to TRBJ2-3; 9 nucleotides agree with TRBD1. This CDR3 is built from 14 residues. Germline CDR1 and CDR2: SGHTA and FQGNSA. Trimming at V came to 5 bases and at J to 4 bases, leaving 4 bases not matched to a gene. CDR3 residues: CASSPRTGADTQYF. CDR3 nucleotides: TGTGCCAGCAGCCCGCGGACAGGGGCAGATACGCAGTATTTT.

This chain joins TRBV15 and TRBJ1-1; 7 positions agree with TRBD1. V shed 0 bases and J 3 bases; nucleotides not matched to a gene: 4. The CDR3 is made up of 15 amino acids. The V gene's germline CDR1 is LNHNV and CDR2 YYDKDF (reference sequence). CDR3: CATSRDFTGDTEAFF. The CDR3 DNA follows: TGTGCCACCAGCAGAGATTTTACAGGGGACACTGAAGCTTTCTTT. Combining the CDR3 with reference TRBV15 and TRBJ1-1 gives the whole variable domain DAMVIQNPRYQVTQFGKPVTLSCSQTLNHNVMYWYQQKSSQAPKLLFHYYDKDFNNEADTPDNFQSRRPNTSFCFLDIRSPGLGDTAMYLCATSRDFTGDTEAFFGQGTRLTVV.

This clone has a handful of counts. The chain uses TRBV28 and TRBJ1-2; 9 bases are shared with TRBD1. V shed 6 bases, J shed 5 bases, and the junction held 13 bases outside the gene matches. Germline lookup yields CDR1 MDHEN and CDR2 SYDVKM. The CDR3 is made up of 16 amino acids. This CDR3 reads CASRPVPGQGTYGYTF. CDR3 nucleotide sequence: TGTGCCAGCAGACCTGTCCCGGGACAGGGTACATATGGCTACACCTTC.

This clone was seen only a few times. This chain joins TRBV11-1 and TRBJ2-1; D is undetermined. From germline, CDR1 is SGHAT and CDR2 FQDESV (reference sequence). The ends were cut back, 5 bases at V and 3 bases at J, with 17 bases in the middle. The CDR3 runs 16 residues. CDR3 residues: CASSRIAETDYNEQFF. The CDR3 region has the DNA TGTGCCAGCAGCCGAATCGCGGAGACGGACTACAATGAGCAGTTCTTC.

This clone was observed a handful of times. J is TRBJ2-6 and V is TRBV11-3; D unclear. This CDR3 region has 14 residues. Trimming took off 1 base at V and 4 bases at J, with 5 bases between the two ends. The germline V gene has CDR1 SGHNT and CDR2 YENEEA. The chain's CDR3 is CASSLGRGANVLTF. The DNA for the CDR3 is TGTGCCAGCAGCTTAGGGCGCGGGGCCAACGTCCTGACTTTC.

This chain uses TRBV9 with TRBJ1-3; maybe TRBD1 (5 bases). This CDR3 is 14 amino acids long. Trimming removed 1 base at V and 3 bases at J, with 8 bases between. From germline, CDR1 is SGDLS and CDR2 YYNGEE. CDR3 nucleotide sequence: TGTGCCAGCAGCGTAAGGGGTAGTGGAAACACCATATATTTT. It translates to CASSVRGSGNTIYF.

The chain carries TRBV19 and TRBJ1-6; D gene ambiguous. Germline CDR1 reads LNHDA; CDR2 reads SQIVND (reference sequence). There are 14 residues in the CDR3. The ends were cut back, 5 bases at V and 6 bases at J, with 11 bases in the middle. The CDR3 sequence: CASSHGRSNSPLHF. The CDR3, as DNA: TGTGCCAGTAGTCATGGACGGTCTAATTCACCCCTCCACTTT.

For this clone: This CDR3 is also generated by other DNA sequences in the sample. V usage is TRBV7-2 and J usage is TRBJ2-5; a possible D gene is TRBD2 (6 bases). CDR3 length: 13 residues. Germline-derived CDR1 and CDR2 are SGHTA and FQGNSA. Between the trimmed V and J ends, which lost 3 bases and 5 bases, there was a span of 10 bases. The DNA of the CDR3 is TGTGCCAGCAGCTTGGCGGGGCGGGAGACCCAGTACTTC. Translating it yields CASSLAGRETQYF.

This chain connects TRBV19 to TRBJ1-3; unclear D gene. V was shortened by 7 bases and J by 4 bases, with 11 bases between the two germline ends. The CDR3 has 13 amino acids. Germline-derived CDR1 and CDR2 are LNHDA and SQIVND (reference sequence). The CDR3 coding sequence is TGTGCCAGTAATGGGCTTCTCGGAAACACCATATATTTT. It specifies CASNGLLGNTIYF.

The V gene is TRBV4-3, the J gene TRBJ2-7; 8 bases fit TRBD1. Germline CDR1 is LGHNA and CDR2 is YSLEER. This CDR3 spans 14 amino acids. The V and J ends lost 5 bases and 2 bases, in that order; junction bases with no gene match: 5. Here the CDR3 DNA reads TGCGCCAGCAGCATAGAGACAGGGGCCTACGAGCAGTACTTC. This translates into CASSIETGAYEQYF.

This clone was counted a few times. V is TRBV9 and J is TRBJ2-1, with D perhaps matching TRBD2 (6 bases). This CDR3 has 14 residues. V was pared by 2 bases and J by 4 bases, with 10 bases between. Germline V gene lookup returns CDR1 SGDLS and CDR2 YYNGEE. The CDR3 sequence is CASSVRGDYNEQFF. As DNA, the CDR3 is TGTGCCAGCAGCGTCCGCGGGGATTACAATGAGCAGTTCTTC.

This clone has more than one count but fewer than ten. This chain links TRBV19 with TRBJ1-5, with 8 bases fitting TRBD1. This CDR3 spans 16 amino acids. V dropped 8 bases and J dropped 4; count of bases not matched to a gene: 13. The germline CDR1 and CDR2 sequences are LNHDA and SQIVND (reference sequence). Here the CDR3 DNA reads TGTGCCAGTCGCCTTCAGGGGGCGGGGGGAAATCAGCCCCAGCATTTT. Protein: CASRLQGAGGNQPQHF. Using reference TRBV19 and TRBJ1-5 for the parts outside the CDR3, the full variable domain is DGGITQSPKYLFRKEGQNVTLSCEQNLNHDAMYWYRQDPGQGLRLIYYSQIVNDFQKGDIAEGYSVSREKKESFPLTVTSAQKNPTAFYLCASRLQGAGGNQPQHFGDGTRLSIL.